What follows are 21 T cell receptor beta chains derived from one specimen sequenced in a study of blood T cell repertoires in COVID-19. TCRdb's table, derived via immunoSEQ multiplex PCR, lists solely in-frame clones and lacks some. The sample carries 200,000 to 250,000 clones, approximately 83% recorded once. Material: PBMCs or T cells enriched from blood (not recorded which). The receptors shown here come from a woman aged 40-49 years with acute COVID-19.

This chain uses TRBV29-1 with TRBJ1-1; a weak D match, TRBD1 (6 bases). The CDR3 extends over 15 amino acids. The V and J ends lost 0 bases and 4 bases respectively, with 15 bases between them. The germline CDR1 and CDR2 sequences are SQVTM and ANQGSEA. The DNA for the CDR3 is TGCAGCGTTGAAGATCCCAGGGGATGGGGCACTGAAGCTTTCTTT. Amino acid sequence: CSVEDPRGWGTEAFF.

The chain carries TRBV28 and TRBJ2-7; the D is unclear. This CDR3 has 13 residues. From germline, CDR1 is MDHEN and CDR2 SYDVKM. V dropped 2 bases and J dropped 4 bases, with 9 bases sitting between them. CDR3 residues: CASSLRQAYEQYF. The CDR3, as DNA: TGTGCCAGCAGTTTACGGCAGGCTTACGAGCAGTACTTC.

The chain has TRBV18 and TRBJ2-7, with 12 positions matching TRBD2. Trimming took 7 bases from V and 4 from J; bases not matched to a gene: 2. CDR3 size: 13 residues. Germline-derived CDR1 and CDR2 are KGHSH and LQKENI. The CDR3 loop reads CASYGTSGYEQYF. The CDR3 nucleotides read TGTGCCAGCTATGGGACTAGCGGGTACGAGCAGTACTTC.

The rearrangement links TRBV23-1 to TRBJ1-2; D is possibly TRBD1 (5 bases). TRBV23-1 is sorted into the ORF group, with uncertain function. The CDR3 length is 13 residues. V lost 2 bases, J lost 3 bases, and 7 bases lay in between. CDR3 nucleotide sequence: TGCGCCAGCAGTCAAGGGGCGGACTATGGCTACACCTTC. Protein product: CASSQGADYGYTF.

This rearrangement joins TRBV6-5 to TRBJ1-5; no definite D call. CDR3 size: 13 residues. Trimming took off 6 bases at V and 6 bases at J, with 12 bases between the two ends. CDR1 MNHEY and CDR2 SVGAGI come from the germline V gene. CDR3 region: CASRAQSGQPQHF. The CDR3 DNA is TGTGCCAGCAGAGCTCAGTCGGGTCAGCCCCAGCATTTT.

The chain combines TRBV3-1 (or the pseudogene TRBV3-2) with TRBJ2-2; TRBD2 aligns across 11 bases. The germline CDR1 and CDR2 sequences are LGHDT and YNNKEL (reference sequence). The CDR3 has 17 residues. The V gene end was trimmed by 1 base and the J gene end by 1 base; junction bases not matched to a gene: 2. This CDR3 reads CASSQAGTSGNTGELFF. DNA of the CDR3: TGTGCCAGCAGCCAAGCGGGGACTAGCGGGAACACCGGGGAGCTGTTTTTT.

This sequence joins TRBV11-3 and TRBJ2-3; D unresolved. Trimming removed 5 bases at V and 2 bases at J, with 11 bases between. Germline V lookup: CDR1 SGHNT, CDR2 YENEEA. The CDR3 runs 14 residues. CDR3: CASSLPSSTDTQYF. CDR3 DNA: TGTGCCAGCAGCCTACCAAGTTCCACAGATACGCAGTATTTT.

The chain carries TRBV7-9 and TRBJ2-3, with 12 bases lining up with TRBD2. Germline CDR1 and CDR2: SEHNR and FQNEAQ (reference sequence). The CDR3 runs 15 residues. The ends lost 4 bases at V and 7 bases at J; junction bases unmatched: 6. CDR3 coding DNA: TGTGCCAGCAGCTCGACTAGCGGGAGTAGGAATACGCAGTATTTT. It encodes CASSSTSGSRNTQYF.

This clone was detected a few times. The rearrangement uses TRBV5-1 and TRBJ2-2; 11 bases are shared with TRBD2. V shed 0 bases, J shed 4 bases, and the junction held 8 bases outside the gene matches. CDR3 length: 18 amino acids. CDR1 is SGHRS and CDR2 is YFSETQ in the germline V gene. As DNA, the CDR3 is TGCGCCAGCAGCTTGGTACTAGCGGGAGTAGGTGGCACCGGGGAGCTGTTTTTT. Translated: CASSLVLAGVGGTGELFF.

The V call is TRBV27, the J call TRBJ1-2; D is ambiguous. CDR3 size: 13 residues. Germline assignment: CDR1 MNHEY and CDR2 SMNVEV (reference sequence). Trimming stripped 3 bases from V and 1 base from J, with 6 bases between. CDR3 residues: CASSFNFNYGYTF. CDR3 DNA sequence: TGTGCCAGCAGTTTCAATTTTAACTATGGCTACACCTTC.

The chain carries TRBV11-2 and TRBJ2-5, with 12 bases matching TRBD1. CDR3 size: 15 residues. The germline V gene encodes CDR1 SGHAT and CDR2 FQNNGV. V lost 6 bases to trimming and J lost 5 bases; unmatched junction nucleotides: 7. The CDR3, as DNA: TGTGCCAGCAGAACGGGACAGGGGGCGCGGGAGACCCAGTACTTC. Encoded protein: CASRTGQGARETQYF.

The chain employs TRBV9 and TRBJ2-3; D might be TRBD1 (6 bases). CDR3 length: 14 residues. Germline V gives CDR1 SGDLS, CDR2 YYNGEE. V lost 6 bases, J lost 0 bases, and 11 bases lay in between. The CDR3 bases are TGTGCCAGCACCACTGGACAGAGCACAGATACGCAGTATTTT. Its protein product is CASTTGQSTDTQYF.

This chain links TRBV19 with TRBJ2-2; a weak D match, TRBD1 (6 bases). The germline V gene has CDR1 LNHDA and CDR2 SQIVND (reference sequence). The CDR3 consists of 16 residues. V gave up 3 bases and J gave up 1 base, with 12 bases separating them. CDR3 bases: TGTGCCAGTAGTATCTGGAAGGGGGAGAACACCGGGGAGCTGTTTTTT. It translates to CASSIWKGENTGELFF.

CDR3 in DNA: TGTGCCAGCAGTGGGACAGGGCCGAGCAATCAGCCCCAGCATTTT. Translated, it gives CASSGTGPSNQPQHF. This rearrangement joins TRBV6-6 to TRBJ1-5; TRBD1 matches at 9 bases. The CDR3 is made up of 15 amino acids. V was clipped by 5 bases and J by 1 base; unmatched bases: 3. CDR1 is MNHNY and CDR2 is SVGAGI in the germline V gene (reference sequence).

J is TRBJ1-2 and V is TRBV29-1; 8 bases match TRBD1. With V trimmed by 7 bases and J by 2 bases, 6 bases remained unmatched. The CDR3 sequence is 13 residues long. Germline V gene data show CDR1 as SQVTM and CDR2 as ANQGSEA. CDR3 sequence reads: CSAGQGENYGYTF. The CDR3 DNA sequence: TGCAGCGCCGGACAGGGCGAAAACTATGGCTACACCTTC.

This sequence joins TRBV19 and TRBJ2-3; 9 bases map to TRBD2. The germline gives CDR1 LNHDA, CDR2 SQIVND (reference sequence). The junction had 21 bases not matched to a gene; V was cut back by 5 bases and J by 3 bases. The CDR3 runs 20 residues. CDR3 sequence reads: CASSLGRLGYSGSRTDTQYF. In nucleotides, the CDR3 is TGTGCCAGTAGTCTCGGAAGACTGGGGTATAGCGGGAGTCGGACAGATACGCAGTATTTT.

This chain links TRBV11-1 with TRBJ2-7; 8 nucleotides align to TRBD2. The CDR3 loop spans 16 amino acids. Trimming cost V 0 bases and J 3 bases; bases outside gene matches: 7. The germline gives CDR1 SGHAT, CDR2 FQDESV (reference sequence). CDR3 amino acids: CASSLARGTSSYEQYF. CDR3 DNA sequence: TGTGCCAGCAGCTTAGCTCGGGGGACTAGTAGCTACGAGCAGTACTTC.

The V call is TRBV19, the J call TRBJ2-2; D perhaps matches TRBD2 (5 bases). This CDR3 is 13 amino acids long. Per germline, CDR1 LNHDA and CDR2 SQIVND (reference sequence). V lost 4 bases to trimming and J lost 8 bases, with 11 bases between them. The CDR3 loop reads CASSTDYVGELFF. The DNA of the CDR3 is TGTGCCAGTAGTACCGACTATGTGGGGGAGCTGTTTTTT.

A single count supports this clone. V usage is TRBV5-4 and J usage is TRBJ1-1; D may be TRBD1 (5 bases). With 0 bases removed from V and 3 bases from J, the gap between germline ends came to 9 bases. Germline-derived CDR1 and CDR2 are SGHNT and YYREEE (reference sequence). This CDR3 region has 14 residues. CDR3 sequence: CASSLGGRYTEAFF. Here the CDR3 DNA reads TGTGCCAGCAGCTTGGGGGGCCGATACACTGAAGCTTTCTTT.

The chain is built from TRBV9 and TRBJ1-4; a possible D gene is TRBD1 (6 bases). Germline loops: CDR1 SGDLS, CDR2 YYNGEE. The CDR3 totals 18 residues. V was clipped by 4 bases and J by 0 bases, with 19 bases between them. CDR3 amino acids: CASSPEGGAWATNEKLFF. DNA for the CDR3: TGTGCCAGCAGCCCTGAGGGGGGGGCCTGGGCAACTAATGAAAAACTGTTTTTT.

This clone was counted a single time. This rearrangement joins TRBV14 to TRBJ1-1; the match to TRBD1 covers 10 bases. CDR1 is SGHDN and CDR2 is FVKESK in the germline V gene. The CDR3 length is 17 residues. V was clipped by 0 bases and J by 4 bases; unmatched bases: 8. CDR3 DNA sequence: TGTGCCAGCAGCCAAGAAAGGGGCCGACAGGGGGCCACTGAAGCTTTCTTT. Translated: CASSQERGRQGATEAFF.